Following are 26 T cell receptor beta chains from one sample sequenced in a study of response to subunit inactivated influenza vaccine. TCRdb used MiXCR to reprocess the RT-PCR reads, holding one entry per CDR3 protein. The sample shows 650,000 to 800,000 distinct CDR3 sequences, around 13% of them seen only once. The sequenced sample was PBMCs from blood, obtained 14 days before vaccination. Every receptor here comes from a man aged 45-65 years who received an inactivated influenza vaccine.

This sequence joins TRBV7-9 and TRBJ2-1; 10 bases fit TRBD1. J was trimmed by 9 bases and V by 5 bases; bases with no gene match: 10. The CDR3 is 15 amino acids. Germline values: CDR1 SEHNR, CDR2 FQNEAQ (reference sequence). CDR3 amino acids: CASSVSGTGEIEQFF. As DNA, the CDR3 is TGTGCCAGCAGCGTCTCCGGGACAGGGGAAATTGAGCAGTTCTTC.

The chain combines TRBV6-5 with TRBJ2-1; 8 bases are a match to TRBD2. The CDR3 has 17 amino acids. V gave up 2 bases and J gave up 6 bases; unmatched junction bases: 12. The V gene's germline CDR1 is MNHEY and CDR2 SVGAGI. CDR3 residues: CASSYGGSGSEGNEQFF. Here the CDR3 DNA reads TGTGCCAGCAGTTACGGGGGGAGCGGGAGCGAGGGCAATGAGCAGTTCTTC.

This clonotype was seen only a few times. The chain links TRBV6-5 to TRBJ2-2, with 9 nucleotides matching TRBD2. With V trimmed by 2 bases and J by 0 bases, 1 base remained unmatched. In germline, CDR1 is MNHEY, CDR2 SVGAGI. CDR3 length: 16 residues. The CDR3 region is CASSYGTSPNTGELFF. In DNA form, the CDR3 reads TGTGCCAGCAGTTACGGGACTAGCCCGAACACCGGGGAGCTGTTTTTT.

This chain uses TRBV11-2 with TRBJ1-6; D is undetermined. Trimming shortened V by 3 bases and J by 11 bases, and 8 bases separated the two germline ends. Germline lookup yields CDR1 SGHAT and CDR2 FQNNGV. The CDR3 has 12 residues. The CDR3 sequence: CASSFDAPPLHF. CDR3 DNA: TGTGCCAGCAGCTTTGACGCGCCACCCCTCCACTTT.

The sample holds a few counts of this clonotype. The rearrangement joins TRBV6-5 to TRBJ1-1; D possibly corresponds to TRBD1 (5 bases). Per germline, CDR1 MNHEY and CDR2 SVGAGI. V was clipped by 2 bases and J by 4 bases, with 14 bases between them. This CDR3 is 15 amino acids long. The CDR3: CASSYGRQGATEAFF. DNA for the CDR3: TGTGCCAGCAGTTACGGCCGGCAGGGCGCCACTGAAGCTTTCTTT.

V gene TRBV3-1 combines with J gene TRBJ2-5, with 9 bases identical to TRBD1. V lost 0 bases, J lost 9 bases, and 8 bases stayed unmatched. The germline V gene encodes CDR1 LGHDT and CDR2 YNNKEL (reference sequence). This CDR3 has 15 amino acids. The CDR3 DNA reads TGTGCCAGCAGCCAAGATATGGGACAGGGTGAGGCCCAGTACTTC. Translated, it gives CASSQDMGQGEAQYF.

The chain joins TRBV20-1 to TRBJ2-7; a possible D gene is TRBD2 (7 bases). Germline CDR1 DFQATT, CDR2 SNEGSKA (reference sequence). Trimming stripped 5 bases from V and 7 bases from J, with 21 bases between. The CDR3 loop spans 14 amino acids. The CDR3 nucleotides are TGCAGTGCTGGGGGGCCAGGCGGGAGTCAAGAGCAGTACTTC. Translating gives CSAGGPGGSQEQYF.

The chain employs TRBV4-2 and TRBJ1-4, with D possibly TRBD1 on 5 matching bases. The length of the CDR3 is 15 residues. Germline V gene lookup returns CDR1 LGHNA and CDR2 YNFKEQ. V was shortened by 1 base and J by 4 bases, with 10 bases between the two germline ends. Here the CDR3 DNA reads TGTGCCAGCAGCCAAGGAAGTAGGGGTAATGAAAAACTGTTTTTT. Its translation is CASSQGSRGNEKLFF.

This clonotype was counted only a few times. V and J are TRBV24-1 and TRBJ2-1; 8 positions match TRBD1. This CDR3 has 14 amino acids. Germline V gene sequence: CDR1 KGHDR, CDR2 SFDVKD. J was trimmed by 8 bases and V by 4 bases; bases with no gene match: 6. DNA for the CDR3: TGTGCCACCAGTGACACGACAGGGGTGGATGAGCAGTTCTTC. This gives the protein CATSDTTGVDEQFF.

V is TRBV7-2 and J is TRBJ1-3, with a weak D call TRBD1 (5 bases). The CDR3 is 16 amino acids. CDR1 is SGHTA and CDR2 is FQGNSA in the germline V gene. V gave up 4 bases and J gave up 0 bases, with 13 bases separating them. The CDR3 is CASSYDRAYSGNTIYF. CDR3 nucleotides: TGTGCCAGCAGCTACGACAGAGCTTACTCTGGAAACACCATATATTTT. The whole variable domain, filled in from reference TRBV7-2 and TRBJ1-3, reads GAGVSQSPSNKVTEKGKDVELRCDPISGHTALYWYRQSLGQGLEFLIYFQGNSAPDKSGLPSDRFSAERTGGSVSTLTIQRTQQEDSAVYLCASSYDRAYSGNTIYFGEGSWLTVV.

The chain links TRBV6-5 to TRBJ1-1; D possibly corresponds to TRBD1 (6 bases). V lost 5 bases and J 9 bases, leaving 10 bases between the germline ends. CDR1 MNHEY and CDR2 SVGAGI come from the germline V gene. CDR3 size: 11 residues. The CDR3 sequence is CASSRGGKAFF. CDR3 bases: TGTGCCAGCAGTAGGGGGGGAAAAGCTTTCTTT.

In its sample, this clonotype was seen many times. The chain joins TRBV5-1 to TRBJ2-2; D uncertain. CDR1 is SGHRS and CDR2 is YFSETQ in the germline V gene. Trimming shortened V by 7 bases and J by 0 bases, and 4 bases separated the two germline ends. The CDR3 contains 12 residues. The CDR3 loop is CASGTNTGELFF. The CDR3 DNA is TGCGCCAGCGGGACGAACACCGGGGAGCTGTTTTTT.

Ten or more counts support this clonotype. V gene TRBV27 combines with J gene TRBJ2-1; D may be TRBD2 (6 bases). Trimming took off 2 bases at V and 8 bases at J, with 19 bases between the two ends. Per germline, CDR1 MNHEY and CDR2 SMNVEV (reference sequence). The CDR3 sequence is 16 residues long. The CDR3 sequence: CASSLTVLATYDEQFF. The CDR3 nucleotides are TGTGCCAGCAGTTTAACGGTGCTAGCGACTTATGATGAGCAGTTCTTC.

This clonotype has just a few counts. The J gene is TRBJ2-7, the V gene TRBV29-1, with D possibly called TRBD1 or TRBD2 (5 bases each). Germline V lookup: CDR1 SQVTM, CDR2 ANQGSEA. CDR3 length: 13 residues. Trimming took off 4 bases at V and 2 bases at J, with 12 bases between the two ends. The CDR3 sequence: CSVVAQGTYEQYF. The CDR3 DNA sequence: TGCAGCGTTGTAGCGCAGGGAACCTACGAGCAGTACTTC.

This clonotype was seen at least ten times. The chain recombines TRBV12-3 or TRBV12-4 with TRBJ2-1; 7 nucleotides line up with TRBD2. V shed 2 bases, J shed 2 bases, and the junction held 0 bases outside the gene matches. The CDR3 spans 14 residues. CDR3 nucleotides: TGTGCCAGCAGTTTACTAGCGGCCTACAATGAGCAGTTCTTC. Amino acids: CASSLLAAYNEQFF.

This clonotype was counted only a few times. This chain links TRBV10-3 with TRBJ2-3; 7 bases are a match to TRBD1. This CDR3 has 13 residues. In germline, CDR1 is ENHRY, CDR2 SYGVKD. With V trimmed by 3 bases and J by 5 bases, 2 bases remained unmatched. The CDR3 DNA reads as TGTGCCATCAGTGATAGGGGGCTAGATACGCAGTATTTT. It yields the protein CAISDRGLDTQYF.

The chain joins TRBV11-2 to TRBJ2-3; D possibly uses TRBD1 or TRBD2 (5 bases each). V was trimmed by 4 bases and J by 6 bases, leaving 17 bases between them. In germline, CDR1 is SGHAT, CDR2 FQNNGV. This CDR3 has 15 residues. This chain's CDR3 is CASSSPGPRGDTQYF. The CDR3 DNA follows: TGTGCCAGCAGCTCCCCGGGGCCCCGGGGTGATACGCAGTATTTT.

This clonotype appeared many times. This chain joins TRBV7-2 and TRBJ2-5; TRBD2 agrees at 13 bases. Trimming removed 5 bases from V and 7 bases from J; junction bases left unmatched: 7. CDR3 length: 15 amino acids. The germline CDR1 and CDR2 sequences are SGHTA and FQGNSA. CDR3 region: CASSPGTSGVGTQYF. The CDR3 DNA sequence: TGTGCCAGCAGCCCTGGGACTAGCGGGGTTGGGACCCAGTACTTC.

This sequence joins TRBV29-1 and TRBJ2-1; 9 bases match TRBD1. CDR3 length: 14 residues. Germline CDR1 reads SQVTM; CDR2 reads ANQGSEA. J gave up 13 bases and V 6 bases, and 16 bases lay outside the gene matches. This CDR3 reads CSVGGQGSTMTQFF. CDR3 sequence (DNA): TGCAGCGTAGGGGGACAGGGATCTACAATGACCCAGTTCTTC.

About this clonotype itself: An end of the junction differs from the germline gene, which may be a read error. The J gene is TRBJ2-1, the V gene TRBV20-1; weak D call: TRBD2 (5 bases). Per the germline V gene, CDR1 is DFQATT and CDR2 is SNEGSKA (reference sequence). The CDR3 loop spans 11 amino acids. CDR3 amino acids: CSPRVLGEQFF. For the CDR3, the DNA is TGCAGTCCTAGAGTACTAGGGGAGCAGTTCTTC.

The chain uses TRBV28 and TRBJ1-4; D unresolved. With 4 bases removed from V and 3 bases from J, the gap between germline ends came to 12 bases. From germline, CDR1 is MDHEN and CDR2 SYDVKM. The CDR3 is made up of 15 amino acids. The CDR3 is CASSYYGVSNEKLFF. The CDR3 nucleotides read TGTGCCAGCAGTTATTATGGGGTTTCTAATGAAAAACTGTTTTTT.

This clonotype was recorded a few times. This chain joins TRBV6-1 and TRBJ2-1; weak D call: TRBD2 (6 bases). This CDR3 region has 13 residues. Per germline, CDR1 MNHNS and CDR2 SASEGT. Between the trimmed V and J ends, which lost 8 bases and 15 bases, there was a span of 23 bases. For the CDR3, the DNA is TGTGCCAGCCGAAGGGACTTTCGCGGGCGAGCGTTCTTC. It encodes CASRRDFRGRAFF.

The rearrangement uses TRBV4-3 and TRBJ2-2, with D possibly matching TRBD1 (5 bases). The CDR3 is 15 amino acids. Germline V gene lookup returns CDR1 LGHNA and CDR2 YSLEER. Trimming left V 0 bases short and J 9 bases short, with 14 bases between. CDR3 in DNA: TGCGCCAGCAGCCAAGATCCACAGGCGAACAGGGAGCTGTTTTTT. It yields the protein CASSQDPQANRELFF.

This clonotype turned up a few times. This chain joins TRBV30 and TRBJ1-1; D is uncertain. Germline V gives CDR1 GTSNPN, CDR2 SVGIG (reference sequence). Trimming cost V 0 bases and J 0 bases, with 5 bases left between them. The CDR3 is made up of 13 amino acids. The CDR3 sequence: CAWSVQLNTEAFF. In DNA form, the CDR3 reads TGTGCCTGGAGTGTGCAGTTGAACACTGAAGCTTTCTTT.

The V gene is TRBV7-3, the J gene TRBJ2-6, with D hard to call. The germline gives CDR1 SGHTA, CDR2 FQGTGA. There are 15 residues in the CDR3. Deletions cut 2 bases from V and 2 bases from J, with 7 bases between. The CDR3 nucleotides are TGTGCCAGCAGCTTAGATGGACCTGGGGCCAACGTCCTGACTTTC. Its protein is CASSLDGPGANVLTF.

The sample holds many counts of this clonotype. The chain links TRBV12-3 or TRBV12-4 to TRBJ1-1; no clear D gene. This CDR3 has 12 amino acids. Trimming shortened V by 6 bases and J by 11 bases, and 16 bases separated the two germline ends. The CDR3 is CASSPAVIGAFF. The CDR3 region has the DNA TGTGCCAGCAGCCCGGCGGTGATAGGGGCTTTCTTT.